The 29 T cell receptor beta chains below were found in one sample sequenced in a study of blood T cell repertoires in COVID-19. The repertoire was sequenced with immunoSEQ multiplex PCR; TCRdb's copy has only in-frame clones and lacks some. Here the sample spans over 350,000 clones, 70% to 90% being singletons. The sample comprised PBMCs or T cells enriched from blood (not recorded which). These receptors were taken from a woman aged 18-29 years who had recovered from COVID-19.

This chain uses TRBV5-1 with TRBJ1-6; TRBD1 might be the D (6 bases). Germline lookup yields CDR1 SGHRS and CDR2 YFSETQ. V was cut by 0 bases and J by 9 bases, with 10 bases left in between. CDR3 size: 14 residues. CDR3 region: CASSLEGGLSPLHF. The CDR3 DNA follows: TGCGCCAGCAGCTTGGAGGGGGGGCTTTCACCCCTCCACTTT.

The chain carries TRBV7-2 and TRBJ2-7; tentative D call: TRBD1 (6 bases). V lost 1 base and J lost 2, with 15 bases in between. Germline-derived CDR1 and CDR2 are SGHTA and FQGNSA. The CDR3 extends over 16 amino acids. CDR3 sequence reads: CASSLVAGQITYEQYF. DNA for the CDR3: TGTGCCAGCAGCTTAGTTGCAGGACAGATAACCTACGAGCAGTACTTC.

This clone was counted only a few times. Within the sample, other DNA sequences also encode this same CDR3. V and J are TRBV10-3 and TRBJ1-5; tentative D call: TRBD1 (5 bases). Germline assignment: CDR1 ENHRY and CDR2 SYGVKD. The V end lost 6 bases, the J end lost 1 base, and 7 bases lay between the germline ends. The CDR3 has 13 residues. CDR3: CAISGGSNQPQHF. Here the CDR3 DNA reads TGTGCCATCAGCGGGGGGAGCAATCAGCCCCAGCATTTT.

The J gene is TRBJ2-2, the V gene TRBV12-3 or TRBV12-4; possibly TRBD1 for D (5 bases). V was shortened by 4 bases and J by 12 bases, with 12 bases between the two germline ends. This CDR3 has 12 amino acids. CDR3 sequence reads: CASSSQGPKLFF. For the CDR3, the DNA is TGTGCCAGCAGTTCCCAGGGCCCGAAGCTGTTTTTT.

This rearrangement joins TRBV27 to TRBJ1-4; D may be TRBD1 (6 bases). V was clipped by 6 bases and J by 9 bases, with 23 bases between them. Germline lookup yields CDR1 MNHEY and CDR2 SMNVEV (reference sequence). This CDR3 region has 16 residues. The DNA of the CDR3 is TGTGCCAGCAGCCTAGACCCAGCGGGGGCTGACAAAAAACTGTTTTTT. Its protein product is CASSLDPAGADKKLFF.

V and J are TRBV3-1 (or the pseudogene TRBV3-2) and TRBJ2-4; 8 bases are shared with TRBD1. Trimming cost V 0 bases and J 0 bases; bases outside gene matches: 7. The CDR3 length is 18 residues. Per the germline V gene, CDR1 is LGHDT and CDR2 is YNNKEL (reference sequence). The CDR3 loop reads CASSQELARGLAKNIQYF. For the CDR3, the DNA is TGTGCCAGCAGCCAAGAACTGGCCAGGGGGCTAGCCAAAAACATTCAGTACTTC.

This clone was seen a handful of times. The genes are TRBV7-6 and TRBJ1-6; 7 positions match TRBD1. Germline loops: CDR1 SGHVS, CDR2 FNYEAQ. The trim removed 5 bases at V and 8 bases at J, leaving 6 bases unmatched. The CDR3 has 14 amino acids. CDR3 in amino acids: CASSPGTADSPLHF. The CDR3 nucleotides are TGTGCCAGCAGCCCCGGGACAGCTGATTCACCCCTCCACTTT.

J is TRBJ2-3 and V is TRBV7-2; D unclear. Germline CDR1 SGHTA, CDR2 FQGNSA. Between the trimmed V and J ends, which lost 3 bases and 5 bases, there was a span of 9 bases. The CDR3 loop spans 13 amino acids. The CDR3 protein is CASSFPPLDTQYF. The CDR3 bases are TGTGCCAGCAGCTTCCCTCCGTTAGATACGCAGTATTTT.

This chain uses TRBV6-5 with TRBJ2-5, with D uncertain. This CDR3 has 11 residues. The V and J ends lost 7 bases and 5 bases respectively, with 8 bases between them. CDR1 is MNHEY and CDR2 is SVGAGI in the germline V gene. For the CDR3, the DNA is TGTGCCAGCATCCGACTGGAGACCCAGTACTTC. Translating gives CASIRLETQYF.

The chain recombines TRBV19 with TRBJ1-5, with D possibly being TRBD1 (5 bases). The germline V gene encodes CDR1 LNHDA and CDR2 SQIVND (reference sequence). V shed 1 base and J shed 12 bases, with 16 bases lying between them. There are 14 residues in the CDR3. The CDR3 reads CASSIGSGPDHQHF. DNA for the CDR3: TGTGCCAGTAGTATAGGTTCAGGGCCCGATCACCAGCATTTT.

This clone was observed once. The chain is built from TRBV7-2 and TRBJ2-5; 10 positions match TRBD2. The germline V gene encodes CDR1 SGHTA and CDR2 FQGNSA. Germline trimming cut 5 bases from V and 5 bases from J; bases unmatched to any gene: 8. This CDR3 region has 15 residues. CDR3 DNA: TGTGCCAGCAGCACCTTAGCGGGGGGAGGGGAGACCCAGTACTTC. Translating gives CASSTLAGGGETQYF. Full variable domain (remainder filled in from reference TRBV7-2 and TRBJ2-5): GAGVSQSPSNKVTEKGKDVELRCDPISGHTALYWYRQSLGQGLEFLIYFQGNSAPDKSGLPSDRFSAERTGGSVSTLTIQRTQQEDSAVYLCASSTLAGGGETQYFGPGTRLLVL.

J is TRBJ2-1 and V is TRBV9, with TRBD1 matching over 8 bases. The V and J ends lost 5 bases and 7 bases, in that order; junction bases with no gene match: 14. The germline V gene encodes CDR1 SGDLS and CDR2 YYNGEE. This CDR3 comprises 16 residues. This CDR3 reads CASSLLTGTGPNEQFF. CDR3 bases: TGTGCCAGCAGTTTACTAACCGGGACAGGCCCTAATGAGCAGTTCTTC.

This rearrangement joins TRBV4-2 to TRBJ1-2; D gene uncertain. Looked up from germline, CDR1 is LGHNA and CDR2 is YNFKEQ. The CDR3 has 13 residues. V was clipped by 0 bases and J by 2 bases, with 4 bases between them. In nucleotides, the CDR3 is TGTGCCAGCAGCCAAGATCTGAACTATGGCTACACCTTC. It codes for CASSQDLNYGYTF.

The chain has TRBV12-3 or TRBV12-4 and TRBJ1-1; D gene ambiguous. The CDR3 covers 12 residues. The V end lost 8 bases, the J end lost 5 bases, and 12 bases lay between the germline ends. The CDR3 is CASGKGGTEAFF. Here the CDR3 DNA reads TGTGCCAGCGGGAAAGGCGGGACTGAAGCTTTCTTT.

This rearrangement joins TRBV27 to TRBJ1-6; D perhaps matches TRBD1 (6 bases). Germline CDR1 MNHEY, CDR2 SMNVEV (reference sequence). The CDR3 is 16 residues long. Trimming left V 3 bases short and J 2 bases short, with 11 bases between. CDR3 region: CASSLKGGAYNSPLHF. The CDR3 coding sequence is TGTGCCAGCAGTTTGAAGGGGGGGGCCTATAATTCACCCCTCCACTTT.

The V and J genes are TRBV19 and TRBJ1-4; D is undetermined. Trimming shortened V by 3 bases and J by 14 bases, and 19 bases separated the two germline ends. Looked up from germline, CDR1 is LNHDA and CDR2 is SQIVND (reference sequence). The CDR3 spans 14 residues. CDR3 DNA sequence: TGTGCCAGTAGTATCAGTTCAGCGGAACGAAGGCTGTTTTTT. This gives the protein CASSISSAERRLFF.

On this clone itself: This specimen includes other DNA sequences encoding the same CDR3. The chain has TRBV5-1 and TRBJ1-1, with 7 bases identical to TRBD1. The germline CDR1 and CDR2 sequences are SGHRS and YFSETQ. The CDR3 loop spans 13 amino acids. Trimming removed 4 bases from V and 3 bases from J; junction bases left unmatched: 3. Here the CDR3 DNA reads TGCGCCAGCAGCCGGGACAGAGACACTGAAGCTTTCTTT. Translating gives CASSRDRDTEAFF.

The chain joins TRBV27 to TRBJ2-2, with 9 positions matching TRBD1. The CDR3 has 16 residues. In germline, CDR1 is MNHEY, CDR2 SMNVEV (reference sequence). V was pared by 4 bases and J by 1 base, with 4 bases of the junction left unmatched. CDR3 residues: CASSSPGQGNTGELFF. As DNA, the CDR3 is TGTGCCAGCAGTTCACCGGGACAGGGGAACACCGGGGAGCTGTTTTTT.

This clone appeared a few times. V gene TRBV6-5 combines with J gene TRBJ2-1; no definite D call. The germline CDR1 and CDR2 sequences are MNHEY and SVGAGI. This CDR3 contains 13 residues. V was shortened by 6 bases and J by 16 bases, with 22 bases between the two germline ends. CDR3 loop: CASRSSGQRIPFF. In DNA, the CDR3 is TGTGCCAGCAGGTCCTCCGGTCAGAGGATTCCCTTCTTC.

The V gene is TRBV11-1, the J gene TRBJ1-1, with D unresolved. This CDR3 spans 14 amino acids. Germline CDR1 and CDR2: SGHAT and FQDESV (reference sequence). V lost 1 base, J lost 2 bases, and 8 bases lay in between. CDR3 amino acids: CASSLEPGNTEAFF. The CDR3 coding sequence is TGTGCCAGCAGCTTAGAGCCGGGTAACACTGAAGCTTTCTTT.

Worth noting for this clone: Compared with germline, one end of the junction differs, possibly owing to a read error. The chain uses TRBV12-3 or TRBV12-4 and TRBJ1-2, with 7 nucleotides matching TRBD1. The CDR3 spans 12 residues. CDR3 sequence reads: CASSLTGDRAEF. DNA of the CDR3: TGTGCCAGCAGTTTAACTGGTGACAGGGCGGAATTC.

The chain combines TRBV9 with TRBJ1-5; 8 bases are a match to TRBD1. The CDR3 extends over 14 amino acids. Germline assignment: CDR1 SGDLS and CDR2 YYNGEE. V gave up 4 bases and J gave up 7 bases; unmatched junction bases: 7. The CDR3 loop reads CASSRTGSGQPQHF. CDR3 in DNA: TGTGCCAGCAGCCGGACAGGGTCAGGGCAGCCCCAGCATTTT.

This clone came up once. V usage is TRBV4-3 and J usage is TRBJ2-5, with TRBD2 matching over 15 bases. Germline V gives CDR1 LGHNA, CDR2 YSLEER. The trim removed 3 bases at V and 1 base at J, leaving 3 bases unmatched. The CDR3 is 17 residues long. The CDR3 region is CASSQGLAGGFQETQYF. The CDR3 DNA reads as TGCGCCAGCAGCCAGGGACTAGCGGGGGGCTTCCAAGAGACCCAGTACTTC.

This chain links TRBV6-2 or TRBV6-3 with TRBJ1-2; TRBD1 is a possible D gene (5 bases). CDR3 length equals 13 residues. Trimming removed 2 bases at V and 7 bases at J, with 11 bases between. Per the germline V gene, CDR1 is MNHEY and CDR2 is SVGEGT. CDR3 bases: TGTGCCAGCAGTTACATGGCAGGGTCTGGCTACACCTTC. Its translation is CASSYMAGSGYTF.

V and J are TRBV7-9 and TRBJ2-5, with D possibly TRBD1 on 6 matching bases. With 5 bases removed from V and 0 bases from J, the gap between germline ends came to 10 bases. Per germline, CDR1 SEHNR and CDR2 FQNEAQ (reference sequence). This CDR3 spans 14 amino acids. CDR3 in DNA: TGTGCCAGCAGCAAACAGGGATACCAAGAGACCCAGTACTTC. Protein sequence: CASSKQGYQETQYF.

The V gene is TRBV6-2 or TRBV6-3, the J gene TRBJ1-6; D might be TRBD1 (5 bases). This CDR3 spans 17 amino acids. The V end was cut by 5 bases, the J end by 0 bases, with 14 bases between. Germline CDR1 MNHEY, CDR2 SVGEGT. CDR3 sequence reads: CASSQDTRYSYNSPLHF. For the CDR3, the DNA is TGTGCCAGCAGTCAGGACACTCGCTACTCCTATAATTCACCCCTCCACTTT.

The chain carries TRBV7-2 and TRBJ1-5; D call uncertain. The germline V gene has CDR1 SGHTA and CDR2 FQGNSA. The CDR3 is 16 amino acids. Trimming cost V 2 bases and J 7 bases, with 18 bases left between them. This CDR3 reads CASSLTGSFRGQPQHF. The CDR3 DNA follows: TGTGCCAGCAGCTTAACGGGTTCTTTTAGAGGACAGCCCCAGCATTTT.

V gene TRBV6-5 combines with J gene TRBJ2-3; a weak D match, TRBD2 (5 bases). V shed 6 bases and J shed 6 bases, with 10 bases lying between them. Germline V gene lookup returns CDR1 MNHEY and CDR2 SVGAGI. The CDR3 consists of 12 residues. CDR3 in amino acids: CASSRGLDTQYF. The DNA of the CDR3 is TGTGCCAGCAGCCGCGGGCTGGATACGCAGTATTTT.

The V call is TRBV25-1, the J call TRBJ1-1; D might be TRBD1 (5 bases). Germline CDR1 reads MGHDK; CDR2 reads SYGVNS. The CDR3 has 16 amino acids. The V gene lost 2 bases and the J gene lost 2 bases, with 15 bases spanning the gap. CDR3 in DNA: TGTGCCAGCAGTGAAGATCAGGGATTCGGTAACACTGAAGCTTTCTTT. Its protein product is CASSEDQGFGNTEAFF.